The 28 T cell receptor beta chains reported below all come from one sample, sequenced in a study of blood T cells in healthy people across ages. Next came a second PCR, run for about 6 to 12 cycles, which used a sample-barcoded 5' primer along with a J-beta primer mix. TCRdb re-called the 5' RACE reads with MiXCR, one entry per CDR3 protein. The repertoire consists of approximately 770,000 distinct CDR3 sequences, with roughly 50% occurring once and the leading ten covering 22%. Source material: blood. These receptors were obtained from a man aged 30 to 45 in good health.

This chain joins TRBV7-2 and TRBJ1-2, with 8 bases fitting TRBD1. V dropped 7 bases and J dropped 8; count of bases not matched to a gene: 12. CDR3 length equals 14 residues. CDR1 and CDR2 from the germline V gene are SGHTA and FQGNSA. The CDR3 region is CASNPGQGAWGYTF. The CDR3 DNA reads TGTGCCAGCAATCCGGGGCAGGGGGCTTGGGGCTACACCTTC.

This clonotype was picked up one time. The V and J genes are TRBV7-9 and TRBJ2-3; no clear D. This CDR3 has 12 residues. Germline CDR1 and CDR2: SEHNR and FQNEAQ (reference sequence). V lost 7 bases and J 6 bases, leaving 11 bases between the germline ends. CDR3 sequence (DNA): TGTGCCAGCACCTCAACTTTCGATACGCAGTATTTT. Its translation: CASTSTFDTQYF.

The chain joins TRBV7-8 to TRBJ2-7, with D unresolved. The CDR3 extends over 19 amino acids. CDR1 and CDR2 from the germline V gene are SGHVS and FQNEAQ. V shed 0 bases and J shed 4 bases, with 25 bases lying between them. Written as DNA, the CDR3 is TGTGCCAGCAGCTTAGCTGTTACAGCCCTATCGGGCGTAGGGTACGAGCAGTACTTC. This translates into CASSLAVTALSGVGYEQYF.

This rearrangement joins TRBV7-9 to TRBJ2-5, with TRBD2 as a possible D gene (6 bases). This CDR3 region has 15 residues. The germline V and J ends were trimmed by 7 bases and 5 bases, with 20 bases remaining between them. Looked up from germline, CDR1 is SEHNR and CDR2 is FQNEAQ (reference sequence). The CDR3 DNA sequence: TGTGCCAGCACGCCCTCGACTAGGGGAGTTGAGACCCAGTACTTC. The encoded protein is CASTPSTRGVETQYF.

The J gene is TRBJ1-2, the V gene TRBV7-2, with D possibly matching TRBD1 (5 bases). Between the trimmed V and J ends, which lost 5 bases and 5 bases, there was a span of 15 bases. This CDR3 is 14 amino acids long. CDR1 is SGHTA and CDR2 is FQGNSA in the germline V gene. The CDR3 DNA follows: TGTGCCAGCAGCCTAATGAAAGACAGTTATGGCTACACCTTC. This translates into CASSLMKDSYGYTF.

The chain has TRBV14 and TRBJ1-1; D not resolved. The CDR3 length is 14 residues. Trimming left V 5 bases short and J 0 bases short, with 10 bases between. Germline V gene data show CDR1 as SGHDN and CDR2 as FVKESK. This chain's CDR3 is CASSYGRMNTEAFF. Here the CDR3 DNA reads TGTGCCAGCAGCTACGGCCGGATGAACACTGAAGCTTTCTTT.

This chain connects TRBV29-1 to TRBJ1-1; D call uncertain. V was pared by 7 bases and J by 4 bases, with 16 bases between. The germline CDR1 and CDR2 sequences are SQVTM and ANQGSEA. The CDR3 is 13 amino acids. The CDR3 DNA reads TGCAGCGCCCAAGAGGGAGGTGGCACTGAAGCTTTCTTT. Protein product: CSAQEGGGTEAFF.

The chain carries TRBV5-1 and TRBJ2-1, with D perhaps given as TRBD1 or TRBD2 (5 bases each). The germline CDR1 and CDR2 sequences are SGHRS and YFSETQ. Between the trimmed V and J ends, which lost 0 bases and 10 bases, there was a span of 11 bases. The CDR3 contains 13 residues. CDR3 coding DNA: TGCGCCAGCAGCTTGGCCGGGGCAACCGAGCAGTTCTTC. Translation gives CASSLAGATEQFF.

The rearrangement uses TRBV28 and TRBJ2-1; 8 bases match TRBD2. V lost 5 bases, J lost 1 base, and 10 bases stayed unmatched. This CDR3 comprises 17 residues. Per the germline V gene, CDR1 is MDHEN and CDR2 is SYDVKM. Here the CDR3 DNA reads TGTGCCAGCAGTCCTTCTTCACTAGCGGAATCCTACAATGAGCAGTTCTTC. Translated, it gives CASSPSSLAESYNEQFF.

This clonotype was observed a handful of times. The chain uses TRBV27 and TRBJ1-2, with D unresolved. V was trimmed by 3 bases and J by 8 bases, leaving 16 bases between them. The CDR3 contains 14 residues. Germline V gene data show CDR1 as MNHEY and CDR2 as SMNVEV (reference sequence). CDR3 nucleotide sequence: TGTGCCAGCAGTTTTGTAGGGCAGGTGGACGGCTACACCTTC. Protein: CASSFVGQVDGYTF.

This clonotype was picked up a small number of times. This sequence joins TRBV28 and TRBJ2-5; maybe TRBD2 (5 bases). Germline assignment: CDR1 MDHEN and CDR2 SYDVKM. This CDR3 spans 13 amino acids. V lost 4 bases to trimming and J lost 5 bases, with 11 bases between them. CDR3 sequence reads: CASSSLGVETQYF. The CDR3 DNA reads TGTGCCAGCAGTTCCCTGGGAGTTGAGACCCAGTACTTC.

The CDR3 coding sequence is TGCAGTGCCACACTAGCGGGAGCAGACTCCTACAATGAGCAGTTCTTC. Its translation: CSATLAGADSYNEQFF. The chain employs TRBV20-1 and TRBJ2-1; 11 bases line up with TRBD2. Unmatched junction bases numbered 7, after V lost 6 bases and J lost 0 bases. CDR1 is DFQATT, CDR2 SNEGSKA, per germline (reference sequence). This CDR3 contains 16 residues.

The V gene is TRBV6-1, the J gene TRBJ1-1; 9 nucleotides align to TRBD1. This CDR3 contains 13 residues. From germline, CDR1 is MNHNS and CDR2 SASEGT. The junction had 9 bases not matched to a gene; V was cut back by 4 bases and J by 12 bases. CDR3 nucleotide sequence: TGTGCCAGCAGTGCAGAGGGACAGGGCTTAACTTTCTTT. Protein product: CASSAEGQGLTFF.

This sequence joins TRBV6-6 and TRBJ2-4; D gene uncertain. CDR1 is MNHNY, CDR2 SVGAGI, per germline (reference sequence). This CDR3 region has 17 residues. V was pared by 2 bases and J by 2 bases, with 16 bases between. This chain's CDR3 is CASSYPAAVATKNIQYF. DNA for the CDR3: TGTGCCAGCAGTTACCCAGCTGCAGTTGCAACCAAAAACATTCAGTACTTC.

This clonotype has a handful of counts. The rearrangement links TRBV6-1 to TRBJ2-7; the D gene is possibly TRBD2 (6 bases). The CDR3 covers 13 residues. The V end was cut by 5 bases, the J end by 5 bases, with 13 bases between. Germline CDR1 is MNHNS and CDR2 is SASEGT. CDR3 DNA sequence: TGTGCCAGCAGTTGGGGGGATATTAACGAGCAGTACTTC. This codes for CASSWGDINEQYF.

The J gene is TRBJ1-2, the V gene TRBV12-5; no firm D call. V was cut by 0 bases and J by 9 bases, with 11 bases left in between. The CDR3 length is 13 residues. Germline CDR1 reads LGHNT; CDR2 reads FRNRAP. CDR3 DNA: TGTGCTAGTGGTTTGGTCGCGTTTACGAGCTACACCTTC. Its protein is CASGLVAFTSYTF. The full variable domain, completed using reference TRBV12-5 and TRBJ1-2, is DARVTQTPRHKVTEMGQEVTMRCQPILGHNTVFWYRQTMMQGLELLAYFRNRAPLDDSGMPKDRFSAEMPDATLATLKIQPSEPRDSAVYFCASGLVAFTSYTFGSGTRLTVV.

V and J are TRBV4-2 and TRBJ2-1; maybe TRBD2 (5 bases). The CDR3 has 16 residues. Germline V CDR1 and CDR2: LGHNA, YNFKEQ. Trimming cost V 0 bases and J 6 bases, with 15 bases left between them. The chain's CDR3 is CASSQDPSPGSNEQFF. The CDR3 region has the DNA TGTGCCAGCAGCCAAGATCCAAGTCCGGGGTCCAATGAGCAGTTCTTC.

The J gene is TRBJ2-4, the V gene TRBV4-3; 9 bases match TRBD1. This CDR3 region has 16 residues. In germline, CDR1 is LGHNA, CDR2 YSLEER. The J segment lost 5 bases and the V segment lost 0 bases, leaving 5 bases of the junction unmatched. CDR3 residues: CASSQDRGQGQNIQYF. CDR3 sequence (DNA): TGCGCCAGCAGCCAAGATCGGGGACAGGGACAAAACATTCAGTACTTC.

The rearrangement joins TRBV20-1 to TRBJ2-2; 9 bases are shared with TRBD2. J was trimmed by 1 base and V by 0 bases; bases with no gene match: 3. The CDR3 has 16 amino acids. CDR1 and CDR2 (germline): DFQATT, SNEGSKA (reference sequence). CDR3 nucleotides: TGCAGTGCTAGAGATATACTAGCGGGGAACACCGGGGAGCTGTTTTTT. Amino acids: CSARDILAGNTGELFF.

The chain uses TRBV5-5 and TRBJ1-6; no definite D call. Germline V lookup: CDR1 SGHKS, CDR2 YYEKEE (reference sequence). CDR3 length equals 14 residues. Trimming cost V 3 bases and J 3 bases, with 7 bases left between them. CDR3 sequence: CASSSNSYNSPLHF. The CDR3 coding sequence is TGTGCCAGCAGCTCTAACAGCTATAATTCACCCCTCCACTTT.

This clonotype came up a few times. This chain joins TRBV9 and TRBJ2-7; 7 bases align to TRBD2. CDR1 and CDR2 from the germline V gene are SGDLS and YYNGEE. The CDR3 totals 15 residues. The junction had 10 bases not matched to a gene; V was cut back by 4 bases and J by 3 bases. The CDR3 loop reads CASSPAGLPDYEQYF. CDR3 DNA sequence: TGTGCCAGCAGCCCAGCGGGACTCCCGGACTACGAGCAGTACTTC.

The gene calls are TRBV20-1 and TRBJ2-4, with TRBD2 matching over 8 bases. CDR3 length equals 15 residues. V lost 5 bases, J lost 15 bases, and 21 bases stayed unmatched. The germline gives CDR1 DFQATT, CDR2 SNEGSKA (reference sequence). CDR3 loop: CSARRTRGGTETRYF. CDR3 nucleotide sequence: TGCAGTGCTCGCAGAACCCGGGGGGGCACAGAGACCCGGTACTTC.

V is TRBV9 and J is TRBJ2-4, with a weak D call TRBD1 (6 bases). The J call may be incorrect, as the DNA end agrees better with TRBJ2-7. CDR3 length: 15 residues. CDR1 and CDR2 (germline): SGDLS, YYNGEE. Here the CDR3 DNA reads TGTGCCAGCAGCGTAGGGGCAGGGACAACCCACGAGCAGTACTTC. Protein: CASSVGAGTTHEQYF.

V and J are TRBV9 and TRBJ2-5, with D perhaps TRBD2 (6 bases). The CDR3 extends over 14 amino acids. Trimming shortened V by 0 bases and J by 5 bases, and 11 bases separated the two germline ends. From germline, CDR1 is SGDLS and CDR2 YYNGEE. CDR3 nucleotides: TGTGCCAGCAGCGTAGCAGGCAGCGGGGAGACCCAGTACTTC. Translating it yields CASSVAGSGETQYF.

The J gene is TRBJ2-5, the V gene TRBV7-2; 7 bases align to TRBD2. The CDR3 contains 15 residues. After removal of 0 bases from V and 0 bases from J, the junction contained 1 base not matched to a gene. Germline V CDR1 and CDR2: SGHTA, FQGNSA. Here the CDR3 reads CASSLAGLDQETQYF. CDR3 bases: TGTGCCAGCAGCTTAGCCGGACTAGACCAAGAGACCCAGTACTTC.

This chain uses TRBV6-5 with TRBJ2-7; TRBD2 might be the D (6 bases). Near its end, the DNA agrees better with TRBJ2-5, so the J call may be wrong. Germline CDR1 reads MNHEY; CDR2 reads SVGAGI. The CDR3 covers 15 residues. The CDR3 region is CASRRGGRVGETQYF. As DNA, the CDR3 is TGTGCCAGCAGGCGGGGTGGCAGGGTTGGAGAGACCCAGTACTTC.

The chain couples TRBV12-5 to TRBJ2-4; D tentatively fits TRBD1 or TRBD2 (5 bases each). Germline assignment: CDR1 LGHNT and CDR2 FRNRAP. This CDR3 is 13 amino acids long. V was shortened by 4 bases and J by 13 bases, with 17 bases between the two germline ends. The CDR3 loop reads CASGSGPRGEQYF. The CDR3 DNA reads TGTGCTAGTGGTTCGGGACCCCGGGGTGAGCAGTACTTC.

The rearrangement uses TRBV6-6 and TRBJ2-5, with TRBD2 matching 7 bases. This CDR3 contains 14 residues. Germline values: CDR1 MNHNY, CDR2 SVGAGI (reference sequence). V lost 7 bases, J lost 4 bases, and 9 bases stayed unmatched. CDR3 sequence reads: CASNWGGGGETQYF. The CDR3 region has the DNA TGTGCCAGCAATTGGGGCGGGGGAGGAGAGACCCAGTACTTC.